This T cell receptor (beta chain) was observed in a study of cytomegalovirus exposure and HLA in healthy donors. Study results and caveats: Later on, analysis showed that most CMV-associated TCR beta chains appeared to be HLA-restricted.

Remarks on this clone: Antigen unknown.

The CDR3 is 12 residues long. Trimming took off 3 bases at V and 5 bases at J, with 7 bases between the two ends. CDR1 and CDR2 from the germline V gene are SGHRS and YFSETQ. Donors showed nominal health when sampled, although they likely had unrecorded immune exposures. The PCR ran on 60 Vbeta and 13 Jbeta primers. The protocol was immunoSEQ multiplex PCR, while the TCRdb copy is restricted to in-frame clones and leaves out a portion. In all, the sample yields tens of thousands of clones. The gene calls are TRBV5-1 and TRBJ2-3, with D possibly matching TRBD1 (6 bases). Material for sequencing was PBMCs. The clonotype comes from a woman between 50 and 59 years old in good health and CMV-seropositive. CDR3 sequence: CASSSQGDTQYF. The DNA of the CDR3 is TGCGCCAGCAGCTCACAGGGAGATACGCAGTATTTT.